This entry lists 29 T cell receptor beta chains sequenced from one sample in a study of T cell responses to AZD1222 COVID-19 vaccine. Only in-frame clones appear in the TCRdb table, and some are missing; sequencing was by immunoSEQ multiplex PCR. This table has 100,000 to 120,000 clones, approximately 85% appearing once. Sample: peripheral blood, taken on day 0 of AZD1222 vaccination. These receptors were taken from an adult in good health.

The genes are TRBV24-1 and TRBJ2-7, with 8 bases that match TRBD1. Trimming removed 4 bases from V and 10 bases from J; junction bases left unmatched: 11. This CDR3 has 14 amino acids. CDR1 KGHDR and CDR2 SFDVKD come from the germline V gene. CDR3 sequence reads: CATSDLTSGTGQYF. DNA of the CDR3: TGTGCCACCAGTGACCTCACTTCCGGGACAGGTCAGTACTTC.

The V and J genes are TRBV7-2 and TRBJ1-1, with D uncertain. The V gene's germline CDR1 is SGHTA and CDR2 FQGNSA. The V end was cut by 4 bases, the J end by 3 bases, with 9 bases between. The CDR3 extends over 13 amino acids. The CDR3 loop reads CASSSNQYTEAFF. In DNA, the CDR3 is TGTGCCAGCAGCTCTAACCAGTACACTGAAGCTTTCTTT.

The chain joins TRBV5-8 to TRBJ2-1, with D tentatively TRBD2 (6 bases). Germline V gives CDR1 SGHTS, CDR2 YDEGEE. V gave up 2 bases and J gave up 0 bases, with 15 bases separating them. The CDR3 length is 17 residues. CDR3 sequence reads: CASSLFGGASSYNEQFF. As DNA, the CDR3 is TGTGCCAGCAGCTTATTTGGAGGGGCTAGCTCCTACAATGAGCAGTTCTTC. Looking up the rest from reference TRBV5-8 and TRBJ2-1 gives the full variable domain: EAGVTQSPTHLIKTRGQQATLRCSPISGHTSVYWYQQALGLGLQFLLWYDEGEERNRGNFPPRFSGRQFPNYSSELNVNALELEDSALYLCASSLFGGASSYNEQFFGPGTRLTVL.

The chain has TRBV28 and TRBJ1-2, with D possibly TRBD1 on 6 matching bases. The CDR3 extends over 14 amino acids. The V end was cut by 2 bases, the J end by 8 bases, with 15 bases between. Per the germline V gene, CDR1 is MDHEN and CDR2 is SYDVKM. Here the CDR3 DNA reads TGTGCCAGCAGTTTACAGGTCAGGGGCAGAGGCTACACCTTC. Its translation: CASSLQVRGRGYTF.

In the case of this clone: Additional DNA sequences in this sample encode the identical CDR3. V and J are TRBV5-1 and TRBJ2-5; a weak D match, TRBD1 (5 bases). CDR1 SGHRS and CDR2 YFSETQ come from the germline V gene. This CDR3 has 15 amino acids. V gave up 0 bases and J gave up 2 bases, with 11 bases separating them. The CDR3 reads CASSLVPGSQETQYF. CDR3 DNA: TGCGCCAGCAGCTTGGTCCCAGGGTCACAAGAGACCCAGTACTTC.

By share, this clone counts as medium-sized. The rearrangement links TRBV5-1 to TRBJ1-6; D is unresolved. V was shortened by 4 bases and J by 6 bases, with 14 bases between the two germline ends. The V gene's germline CDR1 is SGHRS and CDR2 YFSETQ. The CDR3 has 15 residues. CDR3 residues: CASSLQGESNSPLHF. As DNA, the CDR3 is TGCGCCAGCAGCCTCCAAGGAGAATCTAATTCACCCCTCCACTTT.

This chain joins TRBV6-6 and TRBJ1-4; D might be TRBD1 (5 bases). This CDR3 region has 14 residues. From germline, CDR1 is MNHNY and CDR2 SVGAGI (reference sequence). The V and J ends lost 2 bases and 8 bases respectively, with 12 bases between them. DNA of the CDR3: TGTGCCAGCAGTTACACCGGGACTCAAGAAAAACTGTTTTTT. Amino acid sequence: CASSYTGTQEKLFF.

CDR3 sequence (DNA): TGTGCCTCCGGACTAGCAAGGTACAATGAGCAGTTCTTC. Translating gives CASGLARYNEQFF. The chain carries TRBV11-2 and TRBJ2-1, with 8 bases that match TRBD2. Trimming removed 11 bases from V and 4 bases from J; junction bases left unmatched: 7. This CDR3 spans 13 amino acids. Germline V gene sequence: CDR1 SGHAT, CDR2 FQNNGV.

The V gene is TRBV5-1, the J gene TRBJ2-1; 10 positions agree with TRBD2. The CDR3 length is 17 residues. Trimming removed 0 bases from V and 5 bases from J; junction bases left unmatched: 8. The germline V gene has CDR1 SGHRS and CDR2 YFSETQ. CDR3 residues: CASSLATSGATHNEQFF. The CDR3 nucleotides read TGCGCCAGCAGCTTGGCAACTAGCGGGGCAACACACAATGAGCAGTTCTTC. Looking up the rest from reference TRBV5-1 and TRBJ2-1 gives the full variable domain: KAGVTQTPRYLIKTRGQQVTLSCSPISGHRSVSWYQQTPGQGLQFLFEYFSETQRNKGNFPGRFSGRQFSNSRSEMNVSTLELGDSALYLCASSLATSGATHNEQFFGPGTRLTVL.

In its sample, this clone was seen a few times. The J gene is TRBJ1-5, the V gene TRBV4-3, with a weak D call TRBD1 (5 bases). Germline values: CDR1 LGHNA, CDR2 YSLEER. The CDR3 loop spans 16 amino acids. Trimming stripped 1 base from V and 4 bases from J, with 14 bases between. CDR3 sequence (DNA): TGCGCCAGCAGCCAAGCAGCAGGGAGAGGGAATCAGCCCCAGCATTTT. Amino acid sequence: CASSQAAGRGNQPQHF.

The chain is built from TRBV19 and TRBJ2-1; the match to TRBD1 covers 8 bases. J was trimmed by 10 bases and V by 5 bases; bases with no gene match: 10. Germline V lookup: CDR1 LNHDA, CDR2 SQIVND (reference sequence). CDR3 length: 14 amino acids. Written as DNA, the CDR3 is TGTGCCAGTAGTGACAGGGGAATTGGGGAAGAGCAGTTCTTC. Translation gives CASSDRGIGEEQFF. Full variable domain (rest looked up from reference TRBV19 and TRBJ2-1): DGGITQSPKYLFRKEGQNVTLSCEQNLNHDAMYWYRQDPGQGLRLIYYSQIVNDFQKGDIAEGYSVSREKKESFPLTVTSAQKNPTAFYLCASSDRGIGEEQFFGPGTRLTVL.

CDR3 region: CASSLAGGSSYEQYF. DNA for the CDR3: TGTGCCAGCTCGCTAGCGGGAGGCAGCTCCTACGAGCAGTACTTC. This chain connects TRBV18 to TRBJ2-7; TRBD2 aligns across 11 bases. Trimming cost V 6 bases and J 0 bases; bases outside gene matches: 4. Germline V gives CDR1 KGHSH, CDR2 LQKENI. This CDR3 spans 15 amino acids.

This clone was picked up one time. The chain joins TRBV24-1 to TRBJ1-6; 7 bases agree with TRBD1. CDR1 KGHDR and CDR2 SFDVKD come from the germline V gene. V trimming: 9 bases; J trimming: 7 bases; junction bases outside the gene matches: 5. CDR3 size: 13 residues. The DNA for the CDR3 is TGTGCCACCCGAGAGACAGGGAATTCACCCCTCCACTTT. This gives the protein CATRETGNSPLHF.

The gene calls are TRBV6-5 and TRBJ2-5, with D possibly TRBD1 on 7 matching bases. This CDR3 contains 12 residues. Germline CDR1 is MNHEY and CDR2 is SVGAGI. V was shortened by 10 bases and J by 6 bases, with 15 bases between the two germline ends. The CDR3 loop reads CATTEGAQTQYF. The CDR3 DNA is TGTGCCACCACGGAGGGGGCGCAGACCCAGTACTTC.

The chain carries TRBV19 and TRBJ1-5; TRBD1 matches 8 bases. This CDR3 contains 14 residues. J was trimmed by 7 bases and V by 4 bases; bases with no gene match: 6. From germline, CDR1 is LNHDA and CDR2 SQIVND (reference sequence). CDR3 bases: TGTGCCAGTAGTACCGGGACAGGATACCAGCCCCAGCATTTT. As protein: CASSTGTGYQPQHF.

The gene calls are TRBV28 and TRBJ2-1; TRBD2 aligns across 12 bases. Trimming took 4 bases from V and 9 from J; bases not matched to a gene: 4. CDR3 length equals 14 residues. The germline V gene encodes CDR1 MDHEN and CDR2 SYDVKM. CDR3 loop: CASSSSGRGGEQFF. The CDR3 DNA reads as TGTGCCAGCAGTTCTAGCGGGAGGGGCGGTGAGCAGTTCTTC.

The genes are TRBV10-3 and TRBJ1-2, with D possibly TRBD1 on 6 matching bases. Germline-derived CDR1 and CDR2 are ENHRY and SYGVKD. V was cut by 6 bases and J by 1 base, with 15 bases left in between. CDR3 length: 15 residues. CDR3 loop: CAISETTGDNYGYTF. CDR3 bases: TGTGCCATCAGCGAGACGACAGGAGATAACTATGGCTACACCTTC.

The chain recombines TRBV5-4 with TRBJ2-7, with D possibly being TRBD1 or TRBD2 (6 bases each). The V end lost 3 bases, the J end lost 6 bases, and 22 bases lay between the germline ends. Germline CDR1 reads SGHNT; CDR2 reads YYREEE (reference sequence). CDR3 length: 16 residues. The CDR3 sequence: CASSSQRGLQVFEQYF. Written as DNA, the CDR3 is TGTGCCAGCAGCTCCCAACGGGGGCTCCAAGTATTCGAGCAGTACTTC.

V and J are TRBV10-3 and TRBJ1-4; the D gene is possibly TRBD1 (6 bases). This CDR3 contains 15 residues. Trimming took 6 bases from V and 0 from J, leaving 11 bases between them. Germline V gene lookup returns CDR1 ENHRY and CDR2 SYGVKD. The CDR3 sequence is CAISPGQATNEKLFF. DNA of the CDR3: TGTGCCATCAGCCCGGGACAAGCAACTAATGAAAAACTGTTTTTT.

The rearrangement joins TRBV7-2 to TRBJ1-5; no clear D gene. Looked up from germline, CDR1 is SGHTA and CDR2 is FQGNSA. CDR3 size: 14 residues. V was shortened by 1 base and J by 9 bases, with 13 bases between the two germline ends. The CDR3 region is CASSLEVGSRPQHF. CDR3 DNA: TGTGCCAGCAGCTTAGAGGTAGGGTCCCGGCCCCAGCATTTT. The complete variable domain, with remaining parts taken from reference TRBV7-2 and TRBJ1-5, reads GAGVSQSPSNKVTEKGKDVELRCDPISGHTALYWYRQSLGQGLEFLIYFQGNSAPDKSGLPSDRFSAERTGGSVSTLTIQRTQQEDSAVYLCASSLEVGSRPQHFGDGTRLSIL.

This sequence joins TRBV18 and TRBJ2-7; TRBD1 aligns across 9 bases. CDR3 length equals 12 residues. With V trimmed by 5 bases and J by 5 bases, 1 base remained unmatched. The V gene's germline CDR1 is KGHSH and CDR2 LQKENI. The CDR3 spells CASSRDRDEQYF. The CDR3 bases are TGTGCCAGCTCAAGGGACAGGGACGAGCAGTACTTC.

CDR3 coding DNA: TGTGCCAGCAGCTTAGATACGGGGCGAGGATACGAGCAGTACTTC. This gives the protein CASSLDTGRGYEQYF. The chain employs TRBV7-6 and TRBJ2-7; D is tentatively TRBD1 or TRBD2 (5 bases each). V was cut by 1 base and J by 4 bases, with 14 bases left in between. The CDR3 has 15 amino acids. CDR1 and CDR2 (germline): SGHVS, FNYEAQ. The full variable domain, in which reference TRBV7-6 and TRBJ2-7 provide the parts outside the CDR3, is GAGVSQSPRYKVTKRGQDVALRCDPISGHVSLYWYRQALGQGPEFLTYFNYEAQQDKSGLPNDRFSAERPEGSISTLTIQRTEQRDSAMYRCASSLDTGRGYEQYFGPGTRLTVT.

The rearrangement uses TRBV4-3 and TRBJ1-6, with D uncertain. This CDR3 has 15 residues. V was shortened by 0 bases and J by 11 bases, with 14 bases between the two germline ends. CDR1 is LGHNA and CDR2 is YSLEER in the germline V gene. This CDR3 reads CASSQETRPGAPLHF. The CDR3 nucleotides are TGCGCCAGCAGCCAAGAGACCAGGCCCGGGGCACCCCTCCACTTT.

This chain uses TRBV6-6 with TRBJ1-6, with unresolved D. The CDR3 length is 19 residues. V lost 5 bases, J lost 4 bases, and 24 bases lay in between. Germline lookup yields CDR1 MNHNY and CDR2 SVGAGI (reference sequence). CDR3: CASSPLALGNGVYNSPLHF. CDR3 sequence (DNA): TGTGCCAGCAGTCCCCTTGCGTTAGGCAATGGGGTTTATAATTCACCCCTCCACTTT.

This clone was found a few times. The CDR3 DNA reads as TGTGCCAGTCAAAGAAGGGGAGGTTCGAACACTGAAGCTTTCTTT. It codes for CASQRRGGSNTEAFF. This sequence joins TRBV19 and TRBJ1-1; a weak D match, TRBD1 (5 bases). V gave up 8 bases and J gave up 1 base, with 17 bases separating them. Germline V gives CDR1 LNHDA, CDR2 SQIVND (reference sequence). The CDR3 runs to 15 residues.

The chain combines TRBV19 with TRBJ2-2, with 10 bases that match TRBD1. V gave up 0 bases and J gave up 4 bases; unmatched junction bases: 8. This CDR3 spans 18 amino acids. Germline lookup yields CDR1 LNHDA and CDR2 SQIVND (reference sequence). CDR3: CASSIDPGTGDLTGELFF. CDR3 DNA: TGTGCCAGTAGTATAGATCCGGGGACAGGGGACCTCACCGGGGAGCTGTTTTTT.

The chain recombines TRBV28 with TRBJ1-2; 8 bases line up with TRBD1. The CDR3 spans 14 residues. CDR1 and CDR2 (germline): MDHEN, SYDVKM. Trimming took 6 bases from V and 8 from J; bases not matched to a gene: 11. The CDR3 loop is CASRPPGGARGYTF. The CDR3 coding sequence is TGTGCCAGCAGGCCACCAGGGGGCGCGAGGGGCTACACCTTC.

The chain combines TRBV3-1 (or the pseudogene TRBV3-2) with TRBJ2-7, with 10 nucleotides matching TRBD2. The V segment lost 0 bases and the J segment 2 bases; nucleotides outside the gene matches: 10. CDR1 is LGHDT and CDR2 is YNNKEL in the germline V gene (reference sequence). CDR3 length: 18 amino acids. CDR3 amino acids: CASSQDRSGGASAYEQYF. CDR3 in DNA: TGTGCCAGCAGCCAAGATAGAAGCGGGGGGGCTTCCGCCTACGAGCAGTACTTC.

This clone was recorded only once. The J gene is TRBJ1-6, the V gene TRBV3-1 (or the pseudogene TRBV3-2), with D hard to call. V lost 0 bases and J 11 bases, leaving 8 bases between the germline ends. Germline V gene lookup returns CDR1 LGHDT and CDR2 YNNKEL (reference sequence). This CDR3 spans 13 amino acids. CDR3 nucleotides: TGTGCCAGCAGCCAAGATGCCCTTGCACCCCTCCACTTT. This encodes CASSQDALAPLHF.